Sequencing of this TCR beta chain was carried out in a study of blood T cell repertoires in COVID-19. V lost 2 bases to trimming and J lost 6 bases; unmatched junction nucleotides: 8. This CDR3 spans 15 amino acids. Germline loops: CDR1 SGHRS, CDR2 YFSETQ. Authors' methods: It was from reference gene primer amplification that nucleated cell counts were estimated. Assay: immunoSEQ multiplex PCR; the TCRdb copy retains only in-frame clones and omits some. V, J and clone size were drawn from that table, and D and trimming were deduced from the DNA. The sample holds about 300,000 clones, roughly 89% seen once.

The receptor's source is a man in his 60s who had recovered from COVID-19. The chain joins TRBV5-1 to TRBJ1-2; 9 bases align to TRBD1. The sample comprised PBMCs or T cells enriched from blood (not recorded which). CDR3 sequence reads: CASSFTGTGRDGYTF. For the CDR3, the DNA is TGCGCCAGCAGCTTTACCGGGACAGGGCGCGATGGCTACACCTTC.